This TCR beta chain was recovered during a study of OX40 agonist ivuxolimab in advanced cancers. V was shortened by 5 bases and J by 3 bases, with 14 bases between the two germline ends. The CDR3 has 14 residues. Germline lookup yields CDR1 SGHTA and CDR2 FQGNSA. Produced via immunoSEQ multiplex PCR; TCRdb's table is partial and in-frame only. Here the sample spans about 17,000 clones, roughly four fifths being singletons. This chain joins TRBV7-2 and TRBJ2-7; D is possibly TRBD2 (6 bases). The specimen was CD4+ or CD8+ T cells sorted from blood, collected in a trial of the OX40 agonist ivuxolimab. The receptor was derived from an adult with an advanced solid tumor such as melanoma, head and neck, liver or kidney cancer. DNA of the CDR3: TGTGCCAGCAGCCAAGGGGCTAGCGTCTACGAGCAGTACTTC. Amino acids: CASSQGASVYEQYF.